This TCR beta chain was identified during a study of blood T cell repertoires in COVID-19. Study-level information: The study drew acute and convalescent COVID-19 samples from the United States, Italy and Spain.

Deletions cut 1 base from V and 5 bases from J, with 8 bases between. CDR1 LGHDT and CDR2 YNNKEL come from the germline V gene (reference sequence). The CDR3 loop spans 13 amino acids. Sequencing was performed with immunoSEQ multiplex PCR; in TCRdb, only in-frame clones are kept and a portion is missing. This sample yields 45,000 to 55,000 clones, of which roughly 86% are seen a single time; 10% to 15% belongs to the top ten. Sequenced material: peripheral blood. The V and J genes are TRBV3-1 (or the pseudogene TRBV3-2) and TRBJ2-5, with D uncertain. The receptor was derived from a man aged 70 or older with active COVID-19. CDR3 bases: TGTGCCAGCAGCCAAGCGCCGAGGGAGACCCAGTACTTC. Translating gives CASSQAPRETQYF.